The rows below give T cell receptor beta chains drawn from one sample of a study of vaccination and CD4 T cells after COVID-19. TCRdb reprocessed the PCR reads with MiXCR, giving one entry per CDR3 protein. Among 9,000 to 15,000 distinct CDR3 sequences listed, 61% were seen once. Which antigens these TCRs recognize remains unknown. Sample: CD4+ T cells from blood, cultured in vitro. The receptors stem from a human donor who had recovered from COVID-19. The CDR3 runs from the conserved cysteine through the conserved F or W. D genes are given only for firm matches. Size is omitted from some rows. Given values are once, few, many or a class for expanded clones.

D: .; V: TRBV6-1; J: TRBJ1-2; size: .; length: 13; CDR3: CASSEVQGRGYTF; DNA: TGTGCCAGCAGTGAAGTACAGGGCCGGGGCTACACCTTC
D: TRBD1; V: TRBV6-1; J: TRBJ1-1; size: few; length: 15; CDR3: CASSARQGLNTEAFF; DNA: TGTGCCAGCAGTGCCCGACAGGGGCTGAACACTGAAGCTTTCTTT
D: TRBD1; V: TRBV20-1; J: TRBJ1-5; size: .; length: 14; CDR3: CSARDRDRGQPQHF; DNA: TGCAGTGCTAGAGATCGGGACAGGGGTCAGCCCCAGCATTTT
D: TRBD1; V: TRBV11-3; J: TRBJ1-2; size: .; length: 15; CDR3: CASGQGGIGNYGYTF; DNA: TGTGCGAGCGGGCAGGGGGGCATTGGGAACTATGGCTACACCTTC
D: .; V: TRBV27; J: TRBJ1-1; size: .; length: 11; CDR3: CASRSQREAFF; DNA: TGTGCCAGCAGGTCACAGCGTGAAGCTTTCTTT
D: TRBD1; V: TRBV24-1; J: TRBJ1-2; size: few; length: 14; CDR3: CATSGPGQGYGYTF; DNA: TGTGCCACCAGTGGTCCGGGACAGGGCTATGGCTACACCTTC
D: .; V: TRBV20-1; J: TRBJ2-7; size: .; length: 14; CDR3: CSAGAGSSSYEQYF; DNA: TGCAGTGCAGGGGCAGGATCAAGCTCCTACGAGCAGTACTTC
D: .; V: TRBV7-9; J: TRBJ2-6; size: .; length: 18; CDR3: CASSLDWRRSSGANVLTF; DNA: TGTGCCAGCAGCTTAGATTGGAGGCGTAGCTCTGGGGCCAACGTCCTGACTTTC
D: .; V: TRBV20-1; J: TRBJ2-3; size: .; length: 12; CDR3: CSALLTTDTQYF; DNA: TGCAGTGCCCTACTCACCACAGATACGCAGTATTTT
D: .; V: TRBV10-1; J: TRBJ2-3; size: .; length: 14; CDR3: CASASGGSTDTQYF; DNA: TGCGCCAGCGCCTCCGGGGGTTCCACAGATACGCAGTATTTT
D: .; V: TRBV30; J: TRBJ2-7; size: .; length: 11; CDR3: CAWSWGAEQYF; DNA: TGTGCCTGGAGTTGGGGGGCCGAGCAGTACTTC
D: .; V: TRBV7-3; J: TRBJ2-5; size: .; length: 13; CDR3: CASSSRDQETQYF; DNA: TGTGCCAGCAGCTCCCGTGACCAAGAGACCCAGTACTTC
D: TRBD2; V: TRBV7-2; J: TRBJ2-7; size: .; length: 14; CDR3: CASRFIAGSYEQYF; DNA: TGTGCCAGCAGGTTCATAGCGGGGTCCTACGAGCAGTACTTC
D: TRBD1; V: TRBV24-1; J: TRBJ1-1; size: .; length: 14; CDR3: CATSDAAGGTEAFF; DNA: TGTGCCACCAGTGATGCGGCAGGGGGCACTGAAGCTTTCTTT
D: TRBD2; V: TRBV7-8; J: TRBJ2-7; size: once; length: 15; CDR3: CASSPGTSGTYEQYF; DNA: TGTGCCAGCAGCCCTGGGACTAGCGGAACCTACGAGCAGTACTTC
D: TRBD2; V: TRBV5-1; J: TRBJ2-7; size: few; length: 15; CDR3: CASTQLAGTSYEQYF; DNA: TGCGCCAGCACTCAACTAGCGGGGACCTCCTACGAGCAGTACTTC
D: .; V: TRBV12-3/TRBV12-4; J: TRBJ2-7; size: .; length: 13; CDR3: CASSQGEVYEQYF; DNA: TGTGCCAGCAGTCAGGGCGAAGTCTACGAGCAGTACTTC
D: .; V: TRBV20-1; J: TRBJ2-2; size: .; length: 15; CDR3: CSASDILADTGELFF; DNA: TGCAGTGCTAGTGACATCCTCGCCGACACCGGGGAGCTGTTTTTT
D: .; V: TRBV6-1; J: TRBJ1-2; size: .; length: 16; CDR3: CASRDGRAYSNYGYTF; DNA: TGTGCCAGCAGGGACGGTAGAGCCTACTCTAACTATGGCTACACCTTC
D: TRBD1; V: TRBV20-1; J: TRBJ1-4; size: once; length: 17; CDR3: CSARSDRGWPPNQKLFF; DNA: TGCAGTGCTAGATCCGACAGGGGCTGGCCCCCAAATCAAAAACTGTTTTTT
D: TRBD1; V: TRBV5-6; J: TRBJ1-2; size: .; length: 13; CDR3: CASSLDRGYGYTF; DNA: TGTGCCAGCAGCTTGGACAGGGGGTATGGCTACACCTTC
D: .; V: TRBV20-1; J: TRBJ2-3; size: few; length: 13; CDR3: CSAYRDYTDTQYF; DNA: TGCAGTGCGTATAGAGACTATACAGATACGCAGTATTTT
D: .; V: TRBV19; J: TRBJ1-2; size: .; length: 14; CDR3: CASSGSGQMDGYTF; DNA: TGTGCCAGTAGTGGATCTGGACAGATGGATGGCTACACCTTC
D: .; V: TRBV30; J: TRBJ1-1; size: .; length: 11; CDR3: CAWSPHNEAFF; DNA: TGTGCCTGGAGTCCCCACAATGAAGCTTTCTTT
D: .; V: TRBV29-1; J: TRBJ1-3; size: .; length: 12; CDR3: CSVYSSGNTIYF; DNA: TGCAGCGTCTACAGCTCTGGAAACACCATATATTTT
D: .; V: TRBV5-1; J: TRBJ2-3; size: .; length: 13; CDR3: CASRSGGGDTQYF; DNA: TGCGCCAGCAGGTCGGGCGGCGGAGATACGCAGTATTTT
D: TRBD1; V: TRBV20-1; J: TRBJ1-1; size: .; length: 12; CDR3: CSAPRTGGEAFF; DNA: TGCAGTGCTCCTAGGACAGGGGGAGAAGCTTTCTTT
D: TRBD1; V: TRBV4-3; J: TRBJ2-1; size: .; length: 15; CDR3: CASSQDWTGEREQFF; DNA: TGCGCCAGCAGCCAAGATTGGACAGGGGAACGTGAGCAGTTCTTC
D: .; V: TRBV18; J: TRBJ1-2; size: .; length: 15; CDR3: CASSPTGTGIYGYTF; DNA: TGTGCCAGCTCACCTACCGGGACCGGAATATATGGCTACACCTTC
D: .; V: TRBV12-3/TRBV12-4; J: TRBJ1-5; size: .; length: 15; CDR3: CASSFSWGANPPQHF; DNA: TGTGCCAGCAGTTTCAGTTGGGGGGCTAATCCGCCCCAGCATTTT
D: TRBD2; V: TRBV4-2; J: TRBJ2-5; size: medium-sized; length: 15; CDR3: CASSRPSGSGETQYF; DNA: TGTGCCAGCAGCCGACCTAGCGGGAGCGGTGAGACCCAGTACTTC
D: TRBD1; V: TRBV4-1; J: TRBJ1-5; size: .; length: 16; CDR3: CASSHLGQGASQPQHF; DNA: TGCGCCAGCAGCCACCTTGGACAGGGGGCAAGTCAGCCCCAGCATTTT
D: .; V: TRBV18; J: TRBJ1-1; size: .; length: 14; CDR3: CASSPGTGNTEAFF; DNA: TGTGCCAGCTCACCGGGGACGGGGAACACTGAAGCTTTCTTT
D: .; V: TRBV20-1; J: TRBJ2-2; size: .; length: 15; CDR3: CSASSQVGFTGELFF; DNA: TGCAGTGCCAGCTCGCAAGTGGGATTCACCGGGGAGCTGTTTTTT
D: .; V: TRBV20-1; J: TRBJ1-1; size: few; length: 13; CDR3: CSARQGGNTEAFF; DNA: TGCAGTGCTAGACAGGGCGGCAACACTGAAGCTTTCTTT
D: TRBD1; V: TRBV6-2/TRBV6-3; J: TRBJ2-5; size: few; length: 17; CDR3: CASSHRDRGRSGETQYF; DNA: TGTGCCAGCAGTCACCGGGACAGGGGGCGTTCTGGGGAGACCCAGTACTTC
D: .; V: TRBV19; J: TRBJ1-5; size: once; length: 14; CDR3: CATVADSTRQPQHF; DNA: TGTGCCACCGTTGCGGACAGCACGCGGCAGCCCCAGCATTTT
D: .; V: TRBV7-3; J: TRBJ2-3; size: few; length: 15; CDR3: CASSPSVTSTDTQYF; DNA: TGTGCCAGCAGCCCTAGCGTAACTAGCACAGATACGCAGTATTTT
D: .; V: TRBV28; J: TRBJ1-3; size: .; length: 18; CDR3: CASSLILGGTGSGNTIYF; DNA: TGTGCCAGCAGTTTGATTTTGGGGGGGACCGGCTCTGGAAACACCATATATTTT
D: TRBD1; V: TRBV6-1; J: TRBJ1-2; size: .; length: 14; CDR3: CASSLRQGNYGYTF; DNA: TGTGCCAGCAGTCTGAGACAGGGGAACTATGGCTACACCTTC
D: TRBD1; V: TRBV28; J: TRBJ2-7; size: once; length: 16; CDR3: CASSPRGQGRSYEQYF; DNA: TGTGCCAGCAGCCCCCGCGGACAGGGACGCAGCTACGAGCAGTACTTC
D: TRBD2; V: TRBV19; J: TRBJ2-7; size: .; length: 17; CDR3: CASSRASGRRGLSEQYF; DNA: TGTGCCAGTAGTAGGGCTAGCGGGAGAAGAGGATTGAGTGAGCAGTACTTC
D: .; V: TRBV18; J: TRBJ2-7; size: few; length: 15; CDR3: CASSPNQGRPYEQYF; DNA: TGTGCCAGCTCACCAAATCAGGGGAGGCCCTACGAGCAGTACTTC
D: TRBD1; V: TRBV28; J: TRBJ1-2; size: .; length: 14; CDR3: CASLPGTANYGYTF; DNA: TGTGCCAGCCTCCCCGGGACAGCTAACTATGGCTACACCTTC
D: .; V: TRBV19; J: TRBJ1-5; size: .; length: 16; CDR3: CASRTGDRGSNQPQHF; DNA: TGTGCCAGTAGGACTGGCGACCGGGGAAGCAATCAGCCCCAGCATTTT
D: TRBD1; V: TRBV27; J: TRBJ1-5; size: .; length: 18; CDR3: CASGTDRVQGASNQPQHF; DNA: TGTGCCAGCGGCACAGACAGGGTTCAGGGGGCTAGCAATCAGCCCCAGCATTTT
D: .; V: TRBV6-4; J: TRBJ1-6; size: .; length: 14; CDR3: CASSDRAGVSPLHF; DNA: TGTGCCAGCAGTGACAGGGCAGGGGTCTCACCCCTCCACTTT
D: TRBD2; V: TRBV20-1; J: TRBJ2-1; size: .; length: 14; CDR3: CSASQLAAYNEQFF; DNA: TGCAGTGCTAGTCAACTAGCGGCCTACAATGAGCAGTTCTTC
D: .; V: TRBV20-1; J: TRBJ2-5; size: few; length: 13; CDR3: CSARTGLEETQYF; DNA: TGCAGTGCTAGAACAGGGTTGGAGGAGACCCAGTACTTC
D: .; V: TRBV7-9; J: TRBJ1-3; size: .; length: 14; CDR3: CASSFGGSGNTIYF; DNA: TGTGCCAGCAGCTTTGGGGGGTCTGGAAACACCATATATTTT
D: TRBD1; V: TRBV18; J: TRBJ2-1; size: .; length: 13; CDR3: CASSEGAANEQFF; DNA: TGTGCCAGCTCAGAGGGGGCGGCGAATGAGCAGTTCTTC
D: TRBD1; V: TRBV7-9; J: TRBJ2-7; size: .; length: 15; CDR3: CASSTTTGGQYEQYF; DNA: TGTGCCAGCAGCACTACGACAGGGGGCCAGTACGAGCAGTACTTC